One and the same sample provided the 17 T cell receptor beta chains below, sequenced in a study of siplizumab effects on memory and regulatory T cells. Clones were sequenced by immunoSEQ multiplex PCR, and TCRdb holds only the in-frame ones, with some missing. The sample consists of approximately 94,000 clones, about 95% of them appearing once. The sample consisted of non-Treg CD4+ T cells sorted from blood. All receptors derive from a human donor in good health.

The rearrangement joins TRBV5-1 to TRBJ2-5; D may be TRBD1 or TRBD2 (5 bases each). This CDR3 spans 13 amino acids. The V gene lost 0 bases and the J gene lost 5 bases, with 8 bases spanning the gap. The germline V gene encodes CDR1 SGHRS and CDR2 YFSETQ. The CDR3 nucleotides read TGCGCCAGCAGCTTGGCCAGGGAGGAGACCCAGTACTTC. Its protein is CASSLAREETQYF.

V and J are TRBV28 and TRBJ2-3; tentatively, D is TRBD2 (6 bases). Per the germline V gene, CDR1 is MDHEN and CDR2 is SYDVKM. The CDR3 is 14 residues long. The ends were cut back, 5 bases at V and 1 base at J, with 10 bases in the middle. CDR3 region: CASSLSGGTDTQYF. The CDR3 DNA reads as TGTGCCAGCAGTCTTAGCGGAGGCACAGATACGCAGTATTTT.

J is TRBJ1-1 and V is TRBV6-1; D is undetermined. This CDR3 region has 13 residues. The germline V and J ends were trimmed by 2 bases and 2 bases, with 6 bases remaining between them. Per germline, CDR1 MNHNS and CDR2 SASEGT. The CDR3 nucleotides read TGTGCCAGCAGTGAACGGCTAAACACTGAAGCTTTCTTT. Protein: CASSERLNTEAFF.

J is TRBJ1-1 and V is TRBV6-4, with unresolved D. This CDR3 contains 13 residues. Germline V gene lookup returns CDR1 MRHNA and CDR2 SNTAGT. V lost 4 bases and J 1 base, leaving 7 bases between the germline ends. As DNA, the CDR3 is TGTGCCAGCAGTGTCAGACAGAACACTGAAGCTTTCTTT. It codes for CASSVRQNTEAFF.

The genes are TRBV11-3 and TRBJ2-3, with D tentatively TRBD1 (6 bases). The V and J ends lost 4 bases and 0 bases respectively, with 17 bases between them. The germline V gene encodes CDR1 SGHNT and CDR2 YENEEA. The CDR3 is 17 residues long. The CDR3 region is CASSSTGTYPSTDTQYF. Written as DNA, the CDR3 is TGTGCCAGCAGCTCGACCGGGACATACCCTAGCACAGATACGCAGTATTTT.

V and J are TRBV18 and TRBJ2-4, with D possibly called TRBD1 or TRBD2 (5 bases each). The CDR3 spans 15 residues. CDR1 KGHSH and CDR2 LQKENI come from the germline V gene. Trimming removed 3 bases at V and 2 bases at J, with 11 bases between. This CDR3 reads CASSPRDPSKNIQYF. CDR3 DNA sequence: TGTGCCAGCTCACCGAGGGACCCCTCCAAAAACATTCAGTACTTC.

The rearrangement joins TRBV18 to TRBJ2-5, with TRBD2 as a possible D gene (7 bases). Trimming left V 0 bases short and J 3 bases short, with 11 bases between. CDR1 KGHSH and CDR2 LQKENI come from the germline V gene. This CDR3 is 15 amino acids long. DNA of the CDR3: TGTGCCAGCTCACCACCGGGAGGGGGGAAAGAGACCCAGTACTTC. This codes for CASSPPGGGKETQYF.

The chain is built from TRBV11-2 and TRBJ2-3, with D possibly matching TRBD2 (6 bases). The CDR3 is made up of 14 amino acids. V was pared by 5 bases and J by 2 bases, with 11 bases between. CDR1 and CDR2 from the germline V gene are SGHAT and FQNNGV. The CDR3 nucleotides are TGTGCCAGCAGCCGCGGGGAGCCCACAGATACGCAGTATTTT. This encodes CASSRGEPTDTQYF.

J is TRBJ2-3 and V is TRBV7-9; a weak D match, TRBD2 (6 bases). The CDR3 has 17 amino acids. CDR1 and CDR2 (germline): SEHNR, FQNEAQ (reference sequence). Trimming stripped 2 bases from V and 0 bases from J, with 15 bases between. In DNA form, the CDR3 reads TGTGCCAGCAGCTTACGGAGGAGCGGGCCTAGCACAGATACGCAGTATTTT. Protein product: CASSLRRSGPSTDTQYF.

The chain uses TRBV27 and TRBJ2-5; D may be TRBD1 (6 bases). The CDR3 totals 14 residues. Germline-derived CDR1 and CDR2 are MNHEY and SMNVEV (reference sequence). The V gene lost 4 bases and the J gene lost 10 bases, with 19 bases spanning the gap. The CDR3 here is CASSSAGTPDVQYF. For the CDR3, the DNA is TGTGCCAGCAGTTCGGCCGGGACACCAGATGTCCAGTACTTC.

This clone was seen once. The chain links TRBV10-3 to TRBJ2-7, with D uncertain. Trimming shortened V by 6 bases and J by 4 bases, and 10 bases separated the two germline ends. The CDR3 sequence is 12 residues long. CDR1 is ENHRY, CDR2 SYGVKD, per germline. The CDR3 nucleotides read TGTGCCATCAGAGGTTCGGAATACGAGCAGTACTTC. Residues: CAIRGSEYEQYF.

This sequence joins TRBV5-5 and TRBJ2-5; no clear D. The CDR3 sequence is 13 residues long. Per the germline V gene, CDR1 is SGHKS and CDR2 is YYEKEE (reference sequence). The ends were cut back, 4 bases at V and 0 bases at J, with 7 bases in the middle. The CDR3 spells CASSISYQETQYF. The CDR3 coding sequence is TGTGCCAGCAGCATAAGTTACCAAGAGACCCAGTACTTC.

This chain joins TRBV7-7 and TRBJ2-2, with 10 bases lining up with TRBD1. The V gene's germline CDR1 is SSHAT and CDR2 FNYEAQ (reference sequence). CDR3 length equals 13 residues. The chain's CDR3 is CASGDRGTGELFF. CDR3 nucleotides: TGTGCTAGCGGGGACAGGGGCACCGGGGAGCTGTTTTTT.

The chain couples TRBV27 to TRBJ2-2, with 7 bases matching TRBD1. J was trimmed by 6 bases and V by 2 bases; bases with no gene match: 6. The CDR3 contains 15 residues. Germline CDR1 MNHEY, CDR2 SMNVEV (reference sequence). Here the CDR3 reads CASSLRGPPSGELFF. CDR3 coding DNA: TGTGCCAGCAGTTTAAGGGGGCCCCCATCCGGGGAGCTGTTTTTT.

Comment on this clone: No DNA is shown, since the ends of the CDR3 on it are uncertain; the CDR3 is the one TCRdb lists. The chain is built from TRBV7-2 and TRBJ2-2. Germline V gives CDR1 SGHTA, CDR2 FQGNSA. With termini counted, the CDR3 has 15 amino acids. The CDR3 region is CASSLEVGVPGSCFF.

Written as DNA, the CDR3 is TGTGCCACCGGACAGGGGGGCGGATTCACAGATACGCAGTATTTT. Translating gives CATGQGGGFTDTQYF. The gene calls are TRBV2 and TRBJ2-3; 10 bases map to TRBD1. This CDR3 is built from 15 residues. Trimming took 10 bases from V and 2 from J; bases not matched to a gene: 9. Germline values: CDR1 SNHLY, CDR2 FYNNEI.

V usage is TRBV27 and J usage is TRBJ1-2, with TRBD1 as a possible D gene (5 bases). Germline CDR1 reads MNHEY; CDR2 reads SMNVEV (reference sequence). V dropped 6 bases and J dropped 10 bases, with 15 bases sitting between them. This CDR3 comprises 12 residues. CDR3 protein: CASRGGPTLYTF. The DNA for the CDR3 is TGTGCCAGCAGGGGGGGACCGACTCTCTACACCTTC.